One and the same sample provided the 7 T cell receptor beta chains below, sequenced in a study of a mutant IDH1 vaccine in newly diagnosed glioma. The time point here: week 35, safety follow-up. The vaccine gave 300 ug of a 20-mer mutant IDH1 peptide subcutaneously per dose. Which antigens these TCRs recognize remains unknown. Using immunoSEQ multiplex PCR, the repertoire was profiled, and TCRdb retains in-frame clones only, with some absent. The table records 25,000 to 30,000 clones, roughly four fifths of them present only once. This specimen consisted of PBMCs, obtained from a glioma patient whose treatment included an IDH1 peptide vaccine. The receptors shown here come from a man in his fifties with glioma.

This clone has a handful of counts. This rearrangement joins TRBV29-1 to TRBJ2-1; D is tentatively TRBD1 or TRBD2 (5 bases each). The CDR3 sequence is 13 residues long. V lost 6 bases to trimming and J lost 9 bases, with 18 bases between them. Germline CDR1 is SQVTM and CDR2 is ANQGSEA. The CDR3 loop is CSVGRFGAGEQFF. CDR3 DNA sequence: TGCAGCGTGGGTCGCTTTGGGGCGGGTGAGCAGTTCTTC.

The chain combines TRBV14 with TRBJ2-5, with TRBD1 matching over 9 bases. This CDR3 region has 15 residues. Unmatched junction bases numbered 8, after V lost 4 bases and J lost 5 bases. In germline, CDR1 is SGHDN, CDR2 FVKESK. The CDR3 nucleotides read TGTGCCAGCAGCCTCGCCGGACAGGGGTTGGAGACCCAGTACTTC. Translated, it gives CASSLAGQGLETQYF.

The count of this clone is one. This sequence joins TRBV11-2 and TRBJ1-4; D might be TRBD1 (5 bases). This CDR3 comprises 15 residues. The germline V and J ends were trimmed by 6 bases and 4 bases, with 15 bases remaining between them. Germline loops: CDR1 SGHAT, CDR2 FQNNGV. The CDR3 DNA is TGTGCCAGCAGGCAGCCGGGACGGATTAATGAAAAACTGTTTTTT. Translation gives CASRQPGRINEKLFF.

This clone was counted a few times. This chain links TRBV27 with TRBJ2-2, with D tentatively TRBD2 (5 bases). The length of the CDR3 is 10 residues. Trimming cost V 9 bases and J 12 bases, with 11 bases left between them. Germline V gives CDR1 MNHEY, CDR2 SMNVEV (reference sequence). The CDR3 sequence is CASTPGKLFF. The CDR3 DNA reads TGTGCCAGTACACCGGGGAAGCTGTTTTTT.

The chain links TRBV6-1 to TRBJ2-7, with 9 positions matching TRBD2. Germline V gene data show CDR1 as MNHNS and CDR2 as SASEGT. V lost 3 bases, J lost 3 bases, and 6 bases stayed unmatched. CDR3 length: 15 amino acids. Here the CDR3 DNA reads TGTGCCAGCAGTGAGGCGGCTAGCGGGATCTACGAGCAGTACTTC. Translation: CASSEAASGIYEQYF.

The chain employs TRBV28 and TRBJ2-1; unclear D gene. Germline V gene lookup returns CDR1 MDHEN and CDR2 SYDVKM. The V end was cut by 6 bases, the J end by 13 bases, with 19 bases between. CDR3 length: 13 amino acids. CDR3 region: CASRPNPTASQFF. In nucleotides, the CDR3 is TGTGCCAGCAGGCCCAACCCCACTGCTAGTCAGTTCTTC.

J is TRBJ2-2 and V is TRBV5-1; D is ambiguous. CDR1 is SGHRS, CDR2 YFSETQ, per germline. CDR3 length: 15 amino acids. With 4 bases removed from V and 7 bases from J, the gap between germline ends came to 17 bases. CDR3 DNA: TGCGCCAGCAGCCTAACGACCGACTGGGGCGGGGAGCTGTTTTTT. Its protein product is CASSLTTDWGGELFF.